A selection of T cell receptor beta chains follows, all from one sample in a study of CD8 T cells in ankylosing spondylitis. TCRdb passed the 5' RACE reads through MiXCR, listing each CDR3 protein once. The table has approximately 100,000 distinct CDR3 sequences, roughly 8% seen once. The sequenced material came from blood, either unsorted or a sorted T cell fraction (not recorded which). The receptors here all came from a male donor with ankylosing spondylitis or in good health (not recorded which). CDR3s include the opening cysteine and the closing phenylalanine or tryptophan. The D gene is left open where the match is weak. Clone size, where shown, is once, few, many, or a class for clones that have expanded.

D gene,J gene,clone size,V gene,CDR3 DNA,CDR3 protein
NA,TRBJ2-1,many,TRBV10-3,TGTGCCATCAGTGAGGAGGAATGGACCTACAATGAGCAGTTCTTC,CAISEEEWTYNEQFF
NA,TRBJ2-5,many,TRBV11-2,TGTGCCAGCAGCGGCCAGGGTGTCCTCGAGACCCAGTACTTC,CASSGQGVLETQYF
TRBD1,TRBJ2-2,NA,TRBV4-2,TGTGCCAGCGGGTCCCAGGGGGCGAACACCGGGGAGCTGTTTTTT,CASGSQGANTGELFF
TRBD2,TRBJ2-1,many,TRBV5-1,TGCGCCAGCAGCTTGTCGGGAGGGGGCTACAATGAGCAGTTCTTC,CASSLSGGGYNEQFF
NA,TRBJ2-7,many,TRBV4-1,TGCGCCAGCAGCCAAGATAGGGGACTGCGACTAGAATACTACGAGCAGTACTTC,CASSQDRGLRLEYYEQYF
NA,TRBJ2-2,many,TRBV20-1,TGCAGTGCTACCCCCGCCATCTCGAACACCGGGGAGCTGTTTTTT,CSATPAISNTGELFF
NA,TRBJ1-1,many,TRBV5-5,TGTGCCAGCAGCTTGGGGTTGTCAGGCACTGAAGCTTTCTTT,CASSLGLSGTEAFF
TRBD2,TRBJ2-2,many,TRBV5-1,TGCGCCAGCAGCTTGGATGGCGGGGGGACCGGGGAGCTGTTTTTT,CASSLDGGGTGELFF
NA,TRBJ1-2,many,TRBV4-3,TGCGCCAGCAGCCCCTCCCTTGGGTATGGCTACACCTTC,CASSPSLGYGYTF
TRBD2,TRBJ2-5,few,TRBV5-1,TGCGCCAGCAGCTTGTTGGGACTAGCGGAAGAGACCCAGTACTTC,CASSLLGLAEETQYF
TRBD1,TRBJ2-2,many,TRBV27,TGTGCCAGCAGTAAGGACAGGGGGTACACCGGGGAGCTGTTTTTT,CASSKDRGYTGELFF
NA,TRBJ1-2,many,TRBV6-6,TGTGCCAGCAGTACAGCTAACTATGGCTACACCTTC,CASSTANYGYTF
TRBD2,TRBJ2-7,many,TRBV10-3,TGTGCCATCGGGGGCCCCGGGACTAGCGGGGGGGCCGTCCACGAGCAGTACTTC,CAIGGPGTSGGAVHEQYF
NA,TRBJ2-4,many,TRBV4-1,TGCGCCAGCAGCCAAGATGGGGGACTTGCGGGCAAAAACATTCAGTACTTC,CASSQDGGLAGKNIQYF
TRBD2,TRBJ2-3,many,TRBV29-1,TGCAGCACCTTGACTAGCGAGGGAACAGATACGCAGTATTTT,CSTLTSEGTDTQYF
NA,TRBJ1-1,many,TRBV7-2,TGTGCCAGCAGCTCCGCCGGCCTGAACACTGAAGCTTTCTTT,CASSSAGLNTEAFF
NA,TRBJ1-1,many,TRBV4-2,TGTGCCAGCAGCCAAGAGCCCTGGCGCCAGGGCACTGAAGCTTTCTTT,CASSQEPWRQGTEAFF
NA,TRBJ1-1,NA,TRBV7-9,TGTGCCAGCAGCTTTCAGGCTTATATGAACACTGAAGCTTTCTTT,CASSFQAYMNTEAFF
NA,TRBJ2-2,many,TRBV3-1,TGTGCCAGCAGCCATTCAGGGTACACCGGGGAGCTGTTTTTT,CASSHSGYTGELFF
TRBD1,TRBJ2-7,many,TRBV7-2,TGTGCCAGCAGCTCAGGCGGGACAGGGTCCTACGAGCAGTACTTC,CASSSGGTGSYEQYF
NA,TRBJ1-1,many,TRBV3-1,TGTGCCACCACTTCGAGAGGGGGAGCCGCTGAAGCTTTCTTT,CATTSRGGAAEAFF
TRBD1,TRBJ1-6,many,TRBV11-2,TGTGCCAGCAGCTTAACAGGGGATAATTCACCCCTCCACTTT,CASSLTGDNSPLHF
NA,TRBJ2-1,many,TRBV11-2,TGTGCCAGCAGCTACGGAGACGGTGAGCAGTTCTTC,CASSYGDGEQFF